This T cell receptor (beta chain) was captured by sequencing in a study of blood T cell repertoires in COVID-19. TCRdb keeps only in-frame clones here, not all; method: immunoSEQ multiplex PCR. The data contain some 200,000 clones, just over 85% of them singletons. The V end was cut by 3 bases, the J end by 1 base, with 9 bases between. The germline gives CDR1 DFQATT, CDR2 SNEGSKA (reference sequence). This CDR3 has 13 amino acids. V usage is TRBV20-1 and J usage is TRBJ1-1; D call uncertain. The sequencing sample was made of PBMCs or T cells enriched from blood (not recorded which). The clonotype was recovered from a middle-aged woman with acute COVID-19. CDR3 region: CSASGRENTEAFF. The CDR3 DNA is TGCAGTGCTAGTGGGAGGGAGAACACTGAAGCTTTCTTT.